The rows below give T cell receptor beta chains drawn from one sample of a study of PD-L1 blockade in urothelial cancer. Data came from immunoSEQ multiplex PCR; TCRdb stores just in-frame clones and leaves some out. The sample gives around 100,000 clones, approximately 89% of which show up once; approximately 3.8% is in the top ten. Sample: PBMCs, taken around atezolizumab (anti-PD-L1) treatment. The source is a man aged 60 to 69 with urothelial cancer. Both conserved end residues are part of each CDR3. D genes are given only for firm matches. Size values are once, few and many counts, or a class for expanded clones, and some rows have none.

abundance: .; v_gene: TRBV18; d_gene: .; j_gene: TRBJ1-5; CDR3aa: CASSPAGENQPQHF; CDR3nt: TGTGCCAGCTCACCCGCGGGGGAAAATCAGCCCCAGCATTTT
abundance: once; v_gene: TRBV27; d_gene: .; j_gene: TRBJ2-1; CDR3aa: CASSRRSGYEQFF; CDR3nt: TGTGCCAGCAGCCGGAGGAGTGGGTATGAGCAGTTCTTC
abundance: .; v_gene: TRBV6-6; d_gene: TRBD2; j_gene: TRBJ2-1; CDR3aa: CASSYTSGTALGYFF; CDR3nt: TGTGCCAGCAGTTACACTAGCGGGACCGCCCTGGGGTACTTCTTC
abundance: .; v_gene: TRBV19; d_gene: .; j_gene: TRBJ2-2; CDR3aa: CASSILNTGELFF; CDR3nt: TGTGCCAGTAGTATCTTGAACACCGGGGAGCTGTTTTTT
abundance: .; v_gene: TRBV19; d_gene: TRBD1; j_gene: TRBJ2-3; CDR3aa: CASAQGANTDTQYF; CDR3nt: TGTGCCAGTGCCCAGGGGGCCAACACAGATACGCAGTATTTT
abundance: .; v_gene: TRBV6-5; d_gene: .; j_gene: TRBJ1-1; CDR3aa: CASSYSVKNTEAFF; CDR3nt: TGTGCCAGCAGTTACTCTGTCAAAAACACTGAAGCTTTCTTT
abundance: .; v_gene: TRBV30; d_gene: .; j_gene: TRBJ1-1; CDR3aa: CAWSVRVHRGSTEAFF; CDR3nt: TGTGCCTGGAGTGTACGAGTCCACCGAGGGAGCACTGAAGCTTTCTTT
abundance: .; v_gene: TRBV18; d_gene: TRBD2; j_gene: TRBJ2-1; CDR3aa: CASSPAGTSQNEQFF; CDR3nt: TGTGCCAGCTCACCGGCCGGGACTAGCCAGAATGAGCAGTTCTTC
abundance: .; v_gene: TRBV11-2; d_gene: TRBD1; j_gene: TRBJ1-1; CDR3aa: CASSLGTAVRAFF; CDR3nt: TGTGCCAGCAGCCTAGGGACAGCAGTTCGGGCTTTCTTT
abundance: .; v_gene: TRBV4-3; d_gene: .; j_gene: TRBJ1-1; CDR3aa: CASSLTSGNTEAFF; CDR3nt: TGCGCCAGCAGCCTGACGAGCGGGAACACTGAAGCTTTCTTT
abundance: .; v_gene: TRBV9; d_gene: TRBD2; j_gene: TRBJ2-2; CDR3aa: CASSPTRLAATGELFF; CDR3nt: TGTGCCAGCAGCCCAACGAGACTAGCGGCTACCGGGGAGCTGTTTTTT
abundance: .; v_gene: TRBV10-3; d_gene: TRBD2; j_gene: TRBJ2-3; CDR3aa: CAISDWTSGSQPDTQYF; CDR3nt: TGTGCCATCAGTGATTGGACTAGCGGGAGTCAACCCGATACGCAGTATTTT
abundance: .; v_gene: TRBV5-6; d_gene: TRBD1; j_gene: TRBJ1-2; CDR3aa: CASRRQGEPNYGYTF; CDR3nt: TGTGCCAGCAGGCGTCAGGGGGAACCTAACTATGGCTACACCTTC
abundance: .; v_gene: TRBV5-4; d_gene: .; j_gene: TRBJ2-7; CDR3aa: CASSRVGGGVSYEQYF; CDR3nt: TGTGCCAGCAGCCGCGTAGGGGGGGGAGTCTCCTACGAGCAGTACTTC
abundance: few; v_gene: TRBV5-1; d_gene: .; j_gene: TRBJ1-1; CDR3aa: CASSLERGTNTEAFF; CDR3nt: TGCGCCAGCAGCTTGGAAAGGGGTACGAACACTGAAGCTTTCTTT
abundance: once; v_gene: TRBV13; d_gene: TRBD1; j_gene: TRBJ2-5; CDR3aa: CASSLMGQGQETQYF; CDR3nt: TGTGCCAGCAGCTTAATGGGACAGGGTCAAGAGACCCAGTACTTC
abundance: .; v_gene: TRBV5-1; d_gene: .; j_gene: TRBJ2-1; CDR3aa: CASSMPRIGYPYNEQFF; CDR3nt: TGCGCCAGCAGCATGCCGCGGATCGGGTATCCCTACAATGAGCAGTTCTTC
abundance: .; v_gene: TRBV7-2; d_gene: TRBD2; j_gene: TRBJ2-5; CDR3aa: CASSIPSSGGSYF; CDR3nt: TGTGCCAGCAGCATCCCCTCTAGCGGGGGATCTTACTTC
abundance: few; v_gene: TRBV5-4; d_gene: .; j_gene: TRBJ2-5; CDR3aa: CASSRTQVETQYF; CDR3nt: TGTGCCAGCAGCAGGACACAGGTAGAGACCCAGTACTTC
abundance: .; v_gene: TRBV19; d_gene: TRBD2; j_gene: TRBJ2-3; CDR3aa: CASSIAPAGGGQDTQYF; CDR3nt: TGTGCCAGTAGTATAGCCCCAGCGGGGGGCGGGCAAGATACGCAGTATTTT
abundance: .; v_gene: TRBV10-1; d_gene: TRBD2; j_gene: TRBJ2-3; CDR3aa: CASSEGTSGARTDTQYF; CDR3nt: TGCGCCAGCAGCGAGGGGACTAGCGGAGCTAGGACAGATACGCAGTATTTT
abundance: .; v_gene: TRBV25-1; d_gene: .; j_gene: TRBJ2-3; CDR3aa: CASSQSTDTQYF; CDR3nt: TGTGCCAGCAGTCAGAGCACAGATACGCAGTATTTT
abundance: .; v_gene: TRBV5-1; d_gene: TRBD1; j_gene: TRBJ2-5; CDR3aa: CASSLAGQGETQYF; CDR3nt: TGCGCCAGCAGCTTGGCGGGACAGGGAGAGACCCAGTACTTC
abundance: .; v_gene: TRBV28; d_gene: TRBD1; j_gene: TRBJ2-7; CDR3aa: CASSSTRGSYEQYF; CDR3nt: TGTGCCAGCAGTTCAACCAGGGGGTCCTACGAGCAGTACTTC
abundance: .; v_gene: TRBV5-1; d_gene: TRBD1; j_gene: TRBJ1-6; CDR3aa: CASSLGDSLGNSPLHF; CDR3nt: TGCGCCAGCAGCTTGGGGGACAGCTTAGGGAATTCACCCCTCCACTTT
abundance: few; v_gene: TRBV2; d_gene: .; j_gene: TRBJ1-5; CDR3aa: CASSAHPDIASNQPQHF; CDR3nt: TGTGCCAGCAGTGCCCACCCGGACATTGCAAGCAATCAGCCCCAGCATTTT
abundance: .; v_gene: TRBV5-1; d_gene: TRBD1; j_gene: TRBJ1-1; CDR3aa: CASSSAGTGEAFF; CDR3nt: TGCGCCAGCAGCTCAGCCGGGACAGGCGAAGCTTTCTTT
abundance: once; v_gene: TRBV28; d_gene: TRBD1; j_gene: TRBJ2-6; CDR3aa: CASNSGTGRANVLTF; CDR3nt: TGTGCCAGCAACTCCGGGACAGGCAGGGCCAACGTCCTGACTTTC
abundance: .; v_gene: TRBV5-1; d_gene: TRBD2; j_gene: TRBJ2-7; CDR3aa: CASSLSTGRGNYEQYF; CDR3nt: TGCGCCAGCAGCTTGTCTACCGGGAGGGGTAACTACGAGCAGTACTTC
abundance: .; v_gene: TRBV19; d_gene: .; j_gene: TRBJ2-7; CDR3aa: CASSMGLASEQYF; CDR3nt: TGTGCCAGTAGTATGGGTCTAGCGTCGGAGCAGTACTTC
abundance: .; v_gene: TRBV6-6; d_gene: .; j_gene: TRBJ1-3; CDR3aa: CASSLVPGTGNTIYF; CDR3nt: TGTGCCAGCAGTTTGGTCCCGGGAACAGGAAACACCATATATTTT
abundance: .; v_gene: TRBV6-5; d_gene: .; j_gene: TRBJ2-7; CDR3aa: CASRPDRDSYEQYF; CDR3nt: TGTGCCAGCAGACCCGACAGAGACTCCTACGAGCAGTACTTC
abundance: .; v_gene: TRBV6-5; d_gene: .; j_gene: TRBJ2-5; CDR3aa: CASRPLGLNQETQYF; CDR3nt: TGTGCCAGCAGACCCTTGGGACTTAACCAAGAGACCCAGTACTTC